This TCR beta chain was found in a study of blood T cell repertoires in COVID-19. Between the trimmed V and J ends, which lost 5 bases and 6 bases, there was a span of 11 bases. Germline CDR1 reads MDHEN; CDR2 reads SYDVKM. The CDR3 spans 13 residues. The study recruited people aged 18 to 89 years across around 23 US areas. Cohort assignment relied on participant-reported clinical history. Original analysis: Amplification of reference gene primers provided the estimated nucleated cell counts. Clones were read by immunoSEQ multiplex PCR, and TCRdb kept only the in-frame ones, dropping some. That table is the source of V, J and clone size, and D and trimming were worked out from the DNA. The repertoire holds over 150,000 clones, with approximately 80% as singletons.

The sequence derives from a woman in her forties or fifties who had recovered from COVID-19. The rearrangement uses TRBV28 and TRBJ2-1, with no clear D. What was sequenced was PBMCs or T cells enriched from blood (not recorded which). This chain's CDR3 is CASSLLRANEQFF. For the CDR3, the DNA is TGTGCCAGCAGTCTTCTAAGAGCCAATGAGCAGTTCTTC. Full variable domain (missing parts from reference TRBV28 and TRBJ2-1): DVKVTQSSRYLVKRTGEKVFLECVQDMDHENMFWYRQDPGLGLRLIYFSYDVKMKEKGDIPEGYSVSREKKERFSLILESASTNQTSMYLCASSLLRANEQFFGPGTRLTVL.